The present TCR beta chain was sequenced within a study of T cell responses to AZD1222 COVID-19 vaccine. General study points: Donors were largely white British and mainly female; clonal diversity was possibly underestimated. Within unmutated variant regions lay the reported targets of nearly half of spike-specific TCRs. The study identified only six AZD1222 recipients as seropositive at baseline.

The count of this clone is one. Its antigen is currently unknown. Using immunoSEQ multiplex PCR, the repertoire was profiled, and TCRdb retains in-frame clones only, with some absent. The sample carries more than 95,000 clones, roughly 86% recorded once. Sequenced here: peripheral blood, sampled 28 days after the second dose of the MenACWY control vaccine. The receptor's source is an adult who received the MenACWY meningococcal vaccine as a control.

The CDR3 loop reads CASSVTGVRMDEQFF. The CDR3 nucleotides are TGTGCCAGCAGTGTGACAGGGGTGCGTATGGATGAGCAGTTCTTC. The J gene is TRBJ2-1, the V gene TRBV28; 8 nucleotides match TRBD1. The CDR3 has 15 residues. V dropped 5 bases and J dropped 8; count of bases not matched to a gene: 11. Germline V gives CDR1 MDHEN, CDR2 SYDVKM.